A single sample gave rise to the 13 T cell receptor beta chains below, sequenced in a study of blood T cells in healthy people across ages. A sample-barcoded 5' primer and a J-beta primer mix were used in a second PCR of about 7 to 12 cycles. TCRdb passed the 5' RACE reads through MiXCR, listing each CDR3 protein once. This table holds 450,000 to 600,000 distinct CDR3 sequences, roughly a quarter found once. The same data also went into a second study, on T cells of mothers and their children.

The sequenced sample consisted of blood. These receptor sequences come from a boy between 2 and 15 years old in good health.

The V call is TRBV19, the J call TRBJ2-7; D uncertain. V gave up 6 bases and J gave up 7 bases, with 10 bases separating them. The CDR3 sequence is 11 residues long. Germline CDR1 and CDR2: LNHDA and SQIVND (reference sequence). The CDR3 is CASSPDHEQYF. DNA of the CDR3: TGTGCCAGTAGCCCGGATCATGAGCAGTACTTC.

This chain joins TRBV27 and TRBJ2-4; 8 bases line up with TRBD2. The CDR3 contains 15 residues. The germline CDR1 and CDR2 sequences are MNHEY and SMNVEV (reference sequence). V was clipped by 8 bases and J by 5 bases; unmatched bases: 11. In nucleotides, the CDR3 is TGTGCCAGCGGTACTAGCGGCATCCCCCAAAACATTCAGTACTTC. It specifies CASGTSGIPQNIQYF.

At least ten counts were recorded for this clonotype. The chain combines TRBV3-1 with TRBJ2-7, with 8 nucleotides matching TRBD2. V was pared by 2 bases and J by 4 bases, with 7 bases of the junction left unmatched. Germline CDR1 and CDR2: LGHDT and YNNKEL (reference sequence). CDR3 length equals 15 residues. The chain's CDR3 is CASSQHEVAGYEQYF. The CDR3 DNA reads TGTGCCAGCAGCCAACATGAGGTAGCGGGGTACGAGCAGTACTTC.

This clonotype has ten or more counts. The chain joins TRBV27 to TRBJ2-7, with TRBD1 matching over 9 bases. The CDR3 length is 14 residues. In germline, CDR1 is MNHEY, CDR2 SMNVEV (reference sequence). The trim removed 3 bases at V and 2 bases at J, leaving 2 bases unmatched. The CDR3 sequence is CASSFGTGTYEQYF. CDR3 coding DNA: TGTGCCAGCAGTTTCGGGACAGGGACCTACGAGCAGTACTTC.

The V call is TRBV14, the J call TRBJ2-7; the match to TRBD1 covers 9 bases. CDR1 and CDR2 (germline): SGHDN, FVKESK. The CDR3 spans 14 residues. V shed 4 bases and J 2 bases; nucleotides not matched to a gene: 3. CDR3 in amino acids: CASSRTGEAYEQYF. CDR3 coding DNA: TGTGCCAGCAGCCGGACAGGGGAAGCCTACGAGCAGTACTTC.

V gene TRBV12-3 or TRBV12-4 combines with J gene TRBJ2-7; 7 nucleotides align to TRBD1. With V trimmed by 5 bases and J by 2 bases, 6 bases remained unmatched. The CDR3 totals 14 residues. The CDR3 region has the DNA TGTGCCAGCAGTCTCCGACAGGGTCCCTACGAGCAGTACTTC. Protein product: CASSLRQGPYEQYF.

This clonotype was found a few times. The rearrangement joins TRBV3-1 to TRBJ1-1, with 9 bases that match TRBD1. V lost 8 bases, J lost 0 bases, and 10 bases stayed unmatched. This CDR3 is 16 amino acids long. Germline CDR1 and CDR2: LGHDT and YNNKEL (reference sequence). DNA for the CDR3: TGTGCCAGCTCACAAACAGGGGGCTACATGAACACTGAAGCTTTCTTT. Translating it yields CASSQTGGYMNTEAFF.

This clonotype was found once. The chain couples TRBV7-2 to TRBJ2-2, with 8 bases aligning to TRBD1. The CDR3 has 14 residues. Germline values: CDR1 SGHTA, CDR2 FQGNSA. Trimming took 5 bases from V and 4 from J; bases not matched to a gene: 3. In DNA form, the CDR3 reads TGTGCCAGCAGCGGCACAGGGGGCACCGGGGAGCTGTTTTTT. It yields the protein CASSGTGGTGELFF.

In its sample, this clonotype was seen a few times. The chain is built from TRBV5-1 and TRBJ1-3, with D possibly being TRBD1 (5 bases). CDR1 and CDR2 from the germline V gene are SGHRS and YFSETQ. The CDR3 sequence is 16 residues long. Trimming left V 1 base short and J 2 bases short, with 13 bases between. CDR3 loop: CASSLFGGAAGNTIYF. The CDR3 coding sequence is TGCGCCAGCAGCTTGTTCGGGGGAGCTGCTGGAAACACCATATATTTT. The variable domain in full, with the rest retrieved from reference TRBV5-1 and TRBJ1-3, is KAGVTQTPRYLIKTRGQQVTLSCSPISGHRSVSWYQQTPGQGLQFLFEYFSETQRNKGNFPGRFSGRQFSNSRSEMNVSTLELGDSALYLCASSLFGGAAGNTIYFGEGSWLTVV.

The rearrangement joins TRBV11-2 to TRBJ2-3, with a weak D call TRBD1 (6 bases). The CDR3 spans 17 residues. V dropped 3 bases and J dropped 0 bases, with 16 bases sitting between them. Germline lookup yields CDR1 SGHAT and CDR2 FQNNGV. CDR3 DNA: TGTGCCAGCAGCTTCCCCGGGACACGTGTTAGCACAGATACGCAGTATTTT. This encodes CASSFPGTRVSTDTQYF. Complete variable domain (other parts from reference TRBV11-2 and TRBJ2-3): EAGVAQSPRYKIIEKRQSVAFWCNPISGHATLYWYQQILGQGPKLLIQFQNNGVVDDSQLPKDRFSAERLKGVDSTLKIQPAKLEDSAVYLCASSFPGTRVSTDTQYFGPGTRLTVL.

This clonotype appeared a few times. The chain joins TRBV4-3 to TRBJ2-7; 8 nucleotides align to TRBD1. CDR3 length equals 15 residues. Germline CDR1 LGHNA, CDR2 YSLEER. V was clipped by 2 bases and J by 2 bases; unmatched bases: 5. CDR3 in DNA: TGCGCCAGCAGCCAAACCGGGACAGGACCCTACGAGCAGTACTTC. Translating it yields CASSQTGTGPYEQYF.

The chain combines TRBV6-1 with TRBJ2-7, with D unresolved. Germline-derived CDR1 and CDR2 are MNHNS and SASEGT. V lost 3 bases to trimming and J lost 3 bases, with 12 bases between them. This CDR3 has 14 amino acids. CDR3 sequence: CASSDTGFSYEQYF. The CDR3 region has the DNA TGTGCCAGCAGTGATACGGGTTTCAGCTACGAGCAGTACTTC.

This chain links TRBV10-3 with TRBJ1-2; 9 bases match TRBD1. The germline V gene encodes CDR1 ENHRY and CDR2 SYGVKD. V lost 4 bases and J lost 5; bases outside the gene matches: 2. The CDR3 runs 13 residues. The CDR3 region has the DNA TGTGCCATCAGTGTACAGGGGGCGTATGGCTACACCTTC. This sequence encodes CAISVQGAYGYTF.